What follows are 5 T cell receptor beta chains derived from one specimen sequenced in a study of CD4+ T cells in melanoma. TCRdb's copy holds only in-frame clones and misses some; the assay was immunoSEQ multiplex PCR. The profile shows some 150,000 clones, around 90% of them singletons. The receptors originated from a human donor with melanoma.

The rearrangement joins TRBV11-2 to TRBJ1-6; no clear D gene. V was shortened by 1 base and J by 6 bases, with 10 bases between the two germline ends. The CDR3 consists of 15 residues. Germline V lookup: CDR1 SGHAT, CDR2 FQNNGV. The CDR3 here is CASSLGPSVNSPLHF. In nucleotides, the CDR3 is TGTGCCAGCAGCTTAGGGCCATCTGTTAATTCACCCCTCCACTTT.

V is TRBV9 and J is TRBJ1-1, with D possibly being TRBD1 (5 bases). The CDR3 has 14 amino acids. The ends were cut back, 5 bases at V and 1 base at J, with 12 bases in the middle. CDR1 and CDR2 (germline): SGDLS, YYNGEE. The CDR3 DNA is TGTGCCAGCAGTACAGGTCCGGCGAACACTGAAGCTTTCTTT. Its translation is CASSTGPANTEAFF.

V gene TRBV6-5 combines with J gene TRBJ2-5; perhaps TRBD1 as D (5 bases). V lost 5 bases and J lost 7, with 17 bases in between. The germline V gene has CDR1 MNHEY and CDR2 SVGAGI. This CDR3 contains 14 residues. The CDR3 is CASSSYQTARTQYF. In DNA, the CDR3 is TGTGCCAGCAGTAGCTATCAGACAGCTAGGACCCAGTACTTC.

The chain is built from TRBV5-4 and TRBJ1-2, with a weak D call TRBD1 (5 bases). CDR1 is SGHNT, CDR2 YYREEE, per germline (reference sequence). The CDR3 extends over 16 amino acids. V was shortened by 4 bases and J by 7 bases, with 23 bases between the two germline ends. For the CDR3, the DNA is TGTGCCAGCAGCACGGGACGCGAAGCAACTACGGGTGGCTACACCTTC. Translation gives CASSTGREATTGGYTF.

This clone was detected only once. The chain employs TRBV7-6 and TRBJ2-2; perhaps TRBD2 as D (6 bases). This CDR3 has 13 amino acids. Germline CDR1 and CDR2: SGHVS and FNYEAQ. Trimming took 1 base from V and 6 from J, leaving 6 bases between them. CDR3 nucleotide sequence: TGTGCCAGCAGCTTAGGGGAGGCCGGGGAGCTGTTTTTT. Protein: CASSLGEAGELFF. The complete variable domain, with remaining parts taken from reference TRBV7-6 and TRBJ2-2, reads GAGVSQSPRYKVTKRGQDVALRCDPISGHVSLYWYRQALGQGPEFLTYFNYEAQQDKSGLPNDRFSAERPEGSISTLTIQRTEQRDSAMYRCASSLGEAGELFFGEGSRLTVL.